This TCR beta chain derives from a study of CD8+CD57+ T cells in acquired aplastic anemia. Findings and caveats of the study: Patients shared approximately 30 CD8+ CDR3 sequences with controls. In CD8+ cells, Simpson's diversity showed no significant difference between patients and controls.

Genomic DNA served as template for TCR beta VDJ and CDR3 profiling. TCRdb called the reads again in MiXCR, with one record for every CDR3 protein. The sample has some 170,000 distinct CDR3 sequences, 71% seen once; the top ten hold more than 35%. Concerning this clonotype: Its target is unknown.

Before being chosen for sequencing, patients had shown CD8+CD57+ cell expansion by flow cytometry. Trimming shortened V by 5 bases and J by 6 bases, and 12 bases separated the two germline ends. The germline V gene has CDR1 SGHDT and CDR2 YYEEEE. This CDR3 has 13 residues. The clonotype was recovered from a human donor with aplastic anemia. This chain connects TRBV5-6 to TRBJ1-5, with D uncertain. Sequencing was carried out using sorted CD4+, CD8+, or CD8+CD57+ T cells (not recorded which) from PBMCs. The CDR3 DNA follows: TGTGCCAGCAGTGGCGAAGCAAGTCAGCCCCAGCATTTT. Translating it yields CASSGEASQPQHF. Variable domain in full (rest from reference TRBV5-6 and TRBJ1-5): DAGVTQSPTHLIKTRGQQVTLRCSPKSGHDTVSWYQQALGQGPQFIFQYYEEEERQRGNFPDRFSGHQFPNYSSELNVNALLLGDSALYLCASSGEASQPQHFGDGTRLSIL.